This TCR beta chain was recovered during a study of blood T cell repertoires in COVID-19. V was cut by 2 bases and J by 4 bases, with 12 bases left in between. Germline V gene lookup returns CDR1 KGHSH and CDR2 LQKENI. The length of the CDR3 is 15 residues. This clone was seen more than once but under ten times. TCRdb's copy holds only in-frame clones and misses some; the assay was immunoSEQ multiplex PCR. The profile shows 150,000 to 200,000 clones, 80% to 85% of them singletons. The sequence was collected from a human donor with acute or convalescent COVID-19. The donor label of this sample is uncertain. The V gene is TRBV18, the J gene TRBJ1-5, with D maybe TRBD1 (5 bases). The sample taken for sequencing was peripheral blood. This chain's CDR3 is CASSPSRDSNQPQHF. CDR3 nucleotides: TGTGCCAGCTCACCATCCAGGGATAGTAATCAGCCCCAGCATTTT.